These T cell receptor beta chains were read from a single sample in a study of T cell changes during pregnancy in multiple sclerosis. Produced via immunoSEQ multiplex PCR; TCRdb's table is partial and in-frame only. The sample shows 100,000 or so clones, approximately 95% of them seen only once. The sample consisted of peripheral blood, taken after pregnancy. The receptors here all came from a female donor in good health, enrolled as a control in a pregnancy study. Each CDR3 is given with its conserved first and last residue. Fields, in order: V gene, J gene, clone size, D gene, CDR3 DNA, CDR3 protein. D genes are given only for firm matches. Rows may omit the clone size; those that give it use once, few, many or a size class.

TRBV5-1	TRBJ2-3	.	TRBD2	TGCGCCAGCAGCGTACTAGCGGGAGGCACAGATACGCAGTATTTT	CASSVLAGGTDTQYF
TRBV4-2	TRBJ2-7	.	TRBD2	TGTGCCAGCAGCCAAGATCCATTGGGACTAGCGGGAGGGAACGAGCAGTACTTC	CASSQDPLGLAGGNEQYF
TRBV2	TRBJ2-7	few	TRBD1	TGTGCCAGCAGTGGCCAGGGGGCCTCCTACGAGCAGTACTTC	CASSGQGASYEQYF
TRBV6-6	TRBJ2-1	once	.	TGTGCCAGCAGTTACTCAGGGGAACGGGAGCAGTTCTTC	CASSYSGEREQFF
TRBV4-1	TRBJ2-7	.	.	TGCGCCAGCAGCCAAGTTGATGAGACAACCTACGAGCAGTACTTC	CASSQVDETTYEQYF
TRBV28	TRBJ2-1	.	TRBD2	TGTGCCAGCACCCTTAGCGGGAAGTTGGATGAGCAGTTCTTC	CASTLSGKLDEQFF
TRBV7-2	TRBJ2-2	.	TRBD2	TGTGCCAGCAGCGTGGGAGGAGCTAGCGGGAGTACCGGGGAGCTGTTTTTT	CASSVGGASGSTGELFF
TRBV19	TRBJ2-5	.	TRBD1	TGTGCCAGTAGCGGACAGGGGGTTGCAGAGACCCAGTACTTC	CASSGQGVAETQYF
TRBV2	TRBJ1-5	.	.	TGTGCCAGCAGTGGGCACAATCAGCCCCAGCATTTT	CASSGHNQPQHF
TRBV5-6	TRBJ2-7	.	TRBD2	TGTGCCAGCAGCCTTACTAGCGGGAGAGGGTACGAGCAGTACTTC	CASSLTSGRGYEQYF
TRBV28	TRBJ2-1	.	.	TGTGCCAGCAGCGAAAGGAGCAATGAGCAGTTCTTC	CASSERSNEQFF
TRBV28	TRBJ2-7	.	TRBD2	TGTGCCAGCAGTTTATATCGTCTCAGCGGGAGGGCCTACGAGCAGTACTTC	CASSLYRLSGRAYEQYF
TRBV2	TRBJ1-3	few	.	TGTGCCAGCACCGCGGGACGCTCCGGAAACACCATATATTTT	CASTAGRSGNTIYF
TRBV28	TRBJ2-5	.	TRBD2	TGTGCCAGCAGTGGACTAGCGGGAGAAGAGACCCAGTACTTC	CASSGLAGEETQYF
TRBV4-2	TRBJ2-1	.	.	TGTGCCAGCAGCCAAACTCTAGTTACCTACAATGAGCAGTTCTTC	CASSQTLVTYNEQFF
TRBV7-9	TRBJ1-4	.	.	TGTGCCAGCAGCCTTAATGAAAAACTGTTTTTT	CASSLNEKLFF
TRBV25-1	TRBJ2-1	.	TRBD2	TGTGCCAGCAGTGAGTCCCCCAAAACTAGCGGAGCGTACAATGAGCAGTTCTTC	CASSESPKTSGAYNEQFF
TRBV7-9	TRBJ2-1	.	TRBD2	TGTGCCAGCAGCTTTGCACAGGGACTAGCGGAGTACAATGAGCAGTTCTTC	CASSFAQGLAEYNEQFF
TRBV7-2	TRBJ2-7	.	.	TGTGCCAGCAGCTTAGCCTTGAGGACCTACGAGCAGTACTTC	CASSLALRTYEQYF
TRBV5-1	TRBJ2-7	.	TRBD2	TGCGCCAGCAGCCCCCGGGGGACTAGCGGGAGGAACGAGCAGTACTTC	CASSPRGTSGRNEQYF
TRBV2	TRBJ2-3	.	.	TGTGCCAGCAAGACCGGAGAGTCGTCGGATACGCAGTATTTT	CASKTGESSDTQYF
TRBV5-1	TRBJ2-7	.	TRBD2	TGCGCCAGCACCGAGGTAGCGGGAAGAAACGAGCAGTACTTC	CASTEVAGRNEQYF
TRBV30	TRBJ2-1	.	TRBD2	TGTGCCTGGACTAGCGGGAGCTTCTTCAATGAGCAGTTCTTC	CAWTSGSFFNEQFF
TRBV28	TRBJ1-1	.	TRBD1	TGTGCCAGCAGTCGCGGCGGCGCAGGGGGTAACACTGAAGCTTTCTTT	CASSRGGAGGNTEAFF
TRBV19	TRBJ2-4	.	.	TGTGCCAGTAGTATGCGGGAACTAGCCAAAAACATTCAGTACTTC	CASSMRELAKNIQYF
TRBV6-5	TRBJ2-7	once	.	TGTGCCAGCAGTTACGCCAAGGGGGATTACGAGCAGTACTTC	CASSYAKGDYEQYF
TRBV10-3	TRBJ1-4	.	.	TGTGCCATCAGTGAGGTACCGGCTAATGAAAAACTGTTTTTT	CAISEVPANEKLFF
TRBV5-1	TRBJ2-7	.	TRBD1	TGCGCCAGCAGCTTGGACAACAGGGGGAGGTCTTTCCACGAGCAGTACTTC	CASSLDNRGRSFHEQYF
TRBV5-1	TRBJ2-2	.	.	TGCGCCAGCAGCGTGGACTTGAACACCGGGGAGCTGTTTTTT	CASSVDLNTGELFF
TRBV5-6	TRBJ1-5	.	.	TGTGCCAGCAGCTTGGGGGAGAACAATCAGCCCCAGCATTTT	CASSLGENNQPQHF
TRBV7-8	TRBJ2-7	.	.	TGTGCCAGCAGCTTACAGGGTTACGAGCAGTACTTC	CASSLQGYEQYF
TRBV29-1	TRBJ1-1	.	TRBD1	TGCAGCGTCCGACAGGGACCGAACACTGAAGCTTTCTTT	CSVRQGPNTEAFF
TRBV7-2	TRBJ2-2	.	TRBD2	TGTGCCAGCAGCTTACTCGCGGGAGGGCGAACCGGGGAGCTGTTTTTT	CASSLLAGGRTGELFF
TRBV11-2	TRBJ1-2	.	.	TGTGCCAGCAGCTATAGCCAGGGCTATTATGGCTACACCTTC	CASSYSQGYYGYTF
TRBV27	TRBJ1-5	.	.	TGTGCCAGCAGTTTATCGTCGACAGGCGGGAATCAGCCCCAGCATTTT	CASSLSSTGGNQPQHF
TRBV6-1	TRBJ1-1	.	.	TGTGCCAGCAGTTTGGACAGATTGAACACTGAAGCTTTCTTT	CASSLDRLNTEAFF
TRBV27	TRBJ2-7	.	.	TGTGCCAGCAGTTTCAGGGGATCCGAGCAGTACTTC	CASSFRGSEQYF
TRBV9	TRBJ2-7	.	.	TGTGCCAGCAGCGTAGAAGCGAACCGTCCCTACGAGCAGTACTTC	CASSVEANRPYEQYF
TRBV7-6	TRBJ2-7	.	TRBD1	TGTGCCAGCAGCTTAGAAGGGACAGAGGGACGTACCGAGCAGTACTTC	CASSLEGTEGRTEQYF
TRBV29-1	TRBJ2-3	.	TRBD1	TGCAGCGGTGGACAGGGAAGAGGGTCTACGAGGGCAGCGGATACGCAGTATTTT	CSGGQGRGSTRAADTQYF
TRBV6-5	TRBJ2-7	.	TRBD1	TGTGCCAGCAGTTACTCTGACAGGGGCTACGAGCAGTACTTC	CASSYSDRGYEQYF
TRBV29-1	TRBJ2-7	.	TRBD2	TGCAGCGGCCTAGCTAGCGGGCGAAAGGGACTACTAGGCGAGCAGTACTTC	CSGLASGRKGLLGEQYF
TRBV6-1	TRBJ2-1	.	.	TGTGCCAGCAGTGGGGGCAGTTCCTACAATGAGCAGTTCTTC	CASSGGSSYNEQFF
TRBV20-1	TRBJ2-7	.	.	TGCAGTGCACTAAGCTCCTACGAGCAGTACTTC	CSALSSYEQYF
TRBV2	TRBJ2-7	.	TRBD1	TGTGCCAGCAGCGGACCGACAGGGCTCTACGAGCAGTACTTC	CASSGPTGLYEQYF
TRBV28	TRBJ2-1	.	TRBD2	TGTGCCAGCAGTCCTCCCCCAGGGACTAGCGGGAGGACCTACAATGAGCAGTTCTTC	CASSPPPGTSGRTYNEQFF
TRBV14	TRBJ2-1	.	TRBD2	TGTGCCAGCAGCCAGACTTTGGGGCTTAGCGGGAGGATAAATGAGCAGTTCTTC	CASSQTLGLSGRINEQFF
TRBV6-5	TRBJ2-4	once	.	TGTGCCAGCAGTTACTCAGGGGCGGGGGCCAAAAACATTCAGTACTTC	CASSYSGAGAKNIQYF
TRBV6-4	TRBJ2-1	once	TRBD1	TGTGCCAGCAGTGAGGGACAGAGCTCCTACAATGAGCAGTTCTTC	CASSEGQSSYNEQFF
TRBV28	TRBJ1-2	.	.	TGTGCCAGCAACGCGAACCAGGGATTTTATGGCTACACCTTC	CASNANQGFYGYTF
TRBV5-1	TRBJ1-5	.	.	TGCGCCAGCAGCTTGGTGGGGGGGACCCATCAGCCCCAGCATTTT	CASSLVGGTHQPQHF
TRBV30	TRBJ1-5	.	.	TGTGCCTGGAGTGTCGTGAACTCAAATCAGCCCCAGCATTTT	CAWSVVNSNQPQHF
TRBV10-1	TRBJ2-7	.	.	TGCGCCAGCAGAGTCCCGACAGAATCCTCCTACGAGCAGTACTTC	CASRVPTESSYEQYF
TRBV7-2	TRBJ2-7	.	TRBD2	TGTGCCAGCAGCTTTGGCGGGAGGGCCGTGTACGAGCAGTACTTC	CASSFGGRAVYEQYF